Each of the 30 T cell receptor beta chains below was sequenced from the same sample in a study of cytomegalovirus exposure and HLA in healthy donors. PCR used 60 Vbeta primers and 13 Jbeta primers. Produced via immunoSEQ multiplex PCR; TCRdb's table is partial and in-frame only. The sample shows some 150,000 clones, just under 85% of them seen only once. Material: PBMCs. The receptors were gathered from a middle-aged woman in good health and CMV-seronegative.

The chain links TRBV11-2 to TRBJ2-2, with 8 bases that match TRBD1. Germline CDR1 SGHAT, CDR2 FQNNGV. The CDR3 runs 16 residues. Germline trimming cut 2 bases from V and 2 bases from J; bases unmatched to any gene: 4. The CDR3 spells CASSLQTGANTGELFF. The CDR3, as DNA: TGTGCCAGCAGCTTACAGACAGGGGCCAACACCGGGGAGCTGTTTTTT.

The chain recombines TRBV30 with TRBJ1-2; D gene uncertain. Germline-derived CDR1 and CDR2 are GTSNPN and SVGIG (reference sequence). The CDR3 extends over 13 amino acids. The ends were cut back, 4 bases at V and 0 bases at J, with 9 bases in the middle. As DNA, the CDR3 is TGTGCCTGGAAACATTCTGCTAACTATGGCTACACCTTC. As protein: CAWKHSANYGYTF. Filled out from reference TRBV30 and TRBJ1-2, the complete variable domain reads SQTIHQWPATLVQPVGSPLSLECTVEGTSNPNLYWYRQAAGRGLQLLFYSVGIGQISSEVPQNLSASRPQDRQFILSSKKLLLSDSGFYLCAWKHSANYGYTFGSGTRLTVV.

The J gene is TRBJ2-1, the V gene TRBV4-1, with a tentative D call TRBD2 (5 bases). CDR3 length equals 14 residues. CDR1 and CDR2 from the germline V gene are MGHRA and YSYEKL. The V gene lost 1 base and the J gene lost 10 bases, with 14 bases spanning the gap. The CDR3 reads CASSQATDFEEQFF. Written as DNA, the CDR3 is TGCGCCAGCAGCCAAGCGACGGACTTTGAGGAGCAGTTCTTC.

This chain links TRBV7-9 with TRBJ1-2; D is perhaps TRBD1 (5 bases). Trimming removed 4 bases at V and 0 bases at J, with 6 bases between. Germline lookup yields CDR1 SEHNR and CDR2 FQNEAQ (reference sequence). CDR3 length equals 13 residues. CDR3 sequence reads: CASSSGSNYGYTF. The CDR3 DNA is TGTGCCAGCAGCTCAGGGTCTAACTATGGCTACACCTTC.

V and J are TRBV7-3 and TRBJ2-3; D is ambiguous. V dropped 1 base and J dropped 4 bases, with 6 bases sitting between them. Looked up from germline, CDR1 is SGHTA and CDR2 is FQGTGA. The CDR3 has 13 amino acids. The CDR3 DNA reads as TGTGCCAGCAGCTTAAGCAGGTCAGATACGCAGTATTTT. This encodes CASSLSRSDTQYF. Supplemented by reference TRBV7-3 and TRBJ2-3, the full variable domain reads GAGVSQTPSNKVTEKGKYVELRCDPISGHTALYWYRQSLGQGPEFLIYFQGTGAADDSGLPNDRFFAVRPEGSVSTLKIQRTERGDSAVYLCASSLSRSDTQYFGPGTRLTVL.

The chain couples TRBV5-1 to TRBJ1-1, with 9 bases that match TRBD1. The V gene end was trimmed by 3 bases and the J gene end by 4 bases; junction bases not matched to a gene: 1. This CDR3 has 13 amino acids. The germline V gene encodes CDR1 SGHRS and CDR2 YFSETQ. The CDR3 protein is CASSWGQGTEAFF. The CDR3 region has the DNA TGCGCCAGCAGCTGGGGACAGGGCACTGAAGCTTTCTTT.

The V call is TRBV5-1, the J call TRBJ1-1, with TRBD1 matching over 8 bases. This CDR3 has 16 amino acids. Germline CDR1 SGHRS, CDR2 YFSETQ. V was pared by 0 bases and J by 0 bases, with 4 bases of the junction left unmatched. In nucleotides, the CDR3 is TGCGCCAGCAGCTTGGTAGGACAGGGACTGAACACTGAAGCTTTCTTT. Amino acids: CASSLVGQGLNTEAFF.

The genes are TRBV25-1 and TRBJ1-3; tentatively, D is TRBD1 (5 bases). V dropped 6 bases and J dropped 0 bases, with 9 bases sitting between them. The length of the CDR3 is 14 residues. Germline CDR1 and CDR2: MGHDK and SYGVNS. The CDR3 loop is CASSRGNSGNTIYF. CDR3 sequence (DNA): TGTGCCAGCAGCCGGGGGAACTCTGGAAACACCATATATTTT. The full variable domain, with the rest looked up from reference TRBV25-1 and TRBJ1-3, is EADIYQTPRYLVIGTGKKITLECSQTMGHDKMYWYQQDPGMELHLIHYSYGVNSTEKGDLSSESTVSRIRTEHFPLTLESARPSHTSQYLCASSRGNSGNTIYFGEGSWLTVV.

This chain joins TRBV15 and TRBJ1-5; D remains unclear. The CDR3 runs to 12 residues. V shed 8 bases and J shed 2 bases, with 7 bases lying between them. Per germline, CDR1 LNHNV and CDR2 YYDKDF (reference sequence). This CDR3 is CATGQGNQPQHF. As DNA, the CDR3 is TGTGCCACCGGGCAGGGCAATCAGCCCCAGCATTTT.

CDR3 amino acids: CASSLLAGGPYNEQFF. The CDR3 DNA sequence: TGTGCCAGTAGTCTTCTAGCGGGAGGGCCCTACAATGAGCAGTTCTTC. The chain is built from TRBV19 and TRBJ2-1; TRBD2 matches 12 bases. CDR3 length: 16 residues. Losses at the gene ends were 5 bases for V and 2 bases for J; bases not matched to a gene: 4. Germline V gives CDR1 LNHDA, CDR2 SQIVND (reference sequence).

The chain joins TRBV2 to TRBJ1-5; no definite D call. With 4 bases removed from V and 6 bases from J, the gap between germline ends came to 13 bases. The CDR3 spans 14 residues. The germline CDR1 and CDR2 sequences are SNHLY and FYNNEI. The CDR3 DNA reads as TGTGCCAGCAGTGCGAATTGGGAGGGTCAGCCCCAGCATTTT. Translated: CASSANWEGQPQHF.

The chain employs TRBV11-2 and TRBJ2-7; a possible D gene is TRBD1 (5 bases). This CDR3 contains 14 residues. Germline CDR1 and CDR2: SGHAT and FQNNGV. Between the trimmed V and J ends, which lost 3 bases and 6 bases, there was a span of 15 bases. CDR3 in amino acids: CASSFHGRVSEQYF. Written as DNA, the CDR3 is TGTGCCAGCAGCTTCCATGGCAGGGTCTCCGAGCAGTACTTC.

The sample holds one count of this clone. The chain is built from TRBV5-4 and TRBJ1-5, with D uncertain. This CDR3 is 12 amino acids long. Trimming took off 2 bases at V and 5 bases at J, with 5 bases between the two ends. Germline lookup yields CDR1 SGHNT and CDR2 YYREEE (reference sequence). In DNA form, the CDR3 reads TGTGCCAGCAGCTTTAGAGATCAGCCCCAGCATTTT. Translation gives CASSFRDQPQHF.

In its sample, this clone was seen once. The rearrangement joins TRBV7-9 to TRBJ2-1, with 10 bases aligning to TRBD2. CDR1 is SEHNR, CDR2 FQNEAQ, per germline (reference sequence). This CDR3 has 13 residues. Trimming removed 7 bases from V and 15 bases from J; junction bases left unmatched: 12. The CDR3 DNA follows: TGTGCCAGCAATCCTAGCGGGGGAGAGGGGGCGTTCTTC. As protein: CASNPSGGEGAFF.

The chain uses TRBV2 and TRBJ2-5; 7 bases are shared with TRBD2. Per germline, CDR1 SNHLY and CDR2 FYNNEI. This CDR3 contains 14 residues. J gave up 3 bases and V 5 bases, and 6 bases lay outside the gene matches. CDR3 sequence (DNA): TGTGCCAGCAGTCCAATGGGGGGGGAAGAGACCCAGTACTTC. This sequence encodes CASSPMGGEETQYF.

The chain combines TRBV5-6 with TRBJ2-5; a weak D match, TRBD2 (6 bases). V lost 6 bases to trimming and J lost 5 bases, with 23 bases between them. CDR3 length: 16 residues. Looked up from germline, CDR1 is SGHDT and CDR2 is YYEEEE. The CDR3 region has the DNA TGTGCCAGCAACAGGCGCCTACTAGCTATCAGGGAGACCCAGTACTTC. Its protein product is CASNRRLLAIRETQYF.

This clone was recorded only once. This chain links TRBV28 with TRBJ2-5; D remains unclear. The CDR3 has 13 residues. V lost 6 bases, J lost 3 bases, and 11 bases lay in between. Germline values: CDR1 MDHEN, CDR2 SYDVKM. CDR3: CASRNDFKETQYF. In nucleotides, the CDR3 is TGTGCCAGCAGGAATGACTTTAAAGAGACCCAGTACTTC.

The chain carries TRBV23-1 and TRBJ1-3; weak D call: TRBD1 (6 bases). TRBV23-1 counts as an open reading frame of uncertain function. Trimming removed 3 bases at V and 0 bases at J, with 18 bases between. This CDR3 contains 18 residues. CDR3 nucleotides: TGCGCCAGCAGTCAGTACGGGCAGGGGATCTCCTCTGGAAACACCATATATTTT. Amino acids: CASSQYGQGISSGNTIYF.

This clone came up once. The gene calls are TRBV28 and TRBJ2-7; a possible D gene is TRBD2 (6 bases). V dropped 4 bases and J dropped 6 bases, with 22 bases sitting between them. CDR1 is MDHEN and CDR2 is SYDVKM in the germline V gene. This CDR3 is 16 amino acids long. This CDR3 is CASSSHPWGVRPEQYF. In DNA form, the CDR3 reads TGTGCCAGCAGTTCTCACCCCTGGGGGGTAAGGCCCGAGCAGTACTTC.

The rearrangement uses TRBV15 and TRBJ2-7; tentative D call: TRBD2 (7 bases). V lost 2 bases and J 3 bases, leaving 23 bases between the germline ends. The CDR3 is 18 amino acids. Looked up from germline, CDR1 is LNHNV and CDR2 is YYDKDF (reference sequence). CDR3 amino acids: CATSRTPTLGGQGYEQYF. Here the CDR3 DNA reads TGTGCCACCAGCAGAACCCCTACTTTGGGGGGGCAAGGCTACGAGCAGTACTTC.

The chain employs TRBV5-4 and TRBJ1-1, with a weak D call TRBD1 (6 bases). Deletions cut 0 bases from V and 5 bases from J, with 17 bases between. This CDR3 has 16 amino acids. Germline lookup yields CDR1 SGHNT and CDR2 YYREEE (reference sequence). The CDR3 spells CASSLAPGGGPTEAFF. The CDR3 bases are TGTGCCAGCAGCTTGGCCCCTGGGGGGGGCCCGACTGAAGCTTTCTTT.

The V and J genes are TRBV5-1 and TRBJ2-2; possible D gene TRBD1, 6 bases. The CDR3 totals 17 residues. V was trimmed by 0 bases and J by 0 bases, leaving 12 bases between them. CDR1 and CDR2 (germline): SGHRS, YFSETQ. The CDR3 sequence: CASSLVAQGTNTGELFF. The CDR3 DNA follows: TGCGCCAGCAGCTTGGTAGCCCAGGGGACGAACACCGGGGAGCTGTTTTTT.

The J gene is TRBJ2-4, the V gene TRBV7-2; D is perhaps TRBD1 (6 bases). The germline V gene encodes CDR1 SGHTA and CDR2 FQGNSA. The CDR3 is made up of 15 amino acids. Trimming removed 5 bases at V and 4 bases at J, with 15 bases between. The CDR3 DNA sequence: TGTGCCAGCAGCCTTAACCCAGGGGTTAAAAACATTCAGTACTTC. This gives the protein CASSLNPGVKNIQYF.

This chain joins TRBV6-6 and TRBJ2-7; the D gene is possibly TRBD2 (6 bases). The CDR3 sequence is 14 residues long. Between the trimmed V and J ends, which lost 6 bases and 3 bases, there was a span of 15 bases. Germline values: CDR1 MNHNY, CDR2 SVGAGI (reference sequence). The CDR3 DNA sequence: TGTGCCAGCAGGACCGGGACTGACTACTACGAGCAGTACTTC. This codes for CASRTGTDYYEQYF.

The chain links TRBV27 to TRBJ2-7; TRBD2 matches at 7 bases. Trimming cost V 4 bases and J 1 base; bases outside gene matches: 1. Germline V gives CDR1 MNHEY, CDR2 SMNVEV (reference sequence). This CDR3 spans 13 amino acids. The CDR3 spells CASSYGGSYEQYF. CDR3 DNA sequence: TGTGCCAGCAGTTACGGGGGGTCCTACGAGCAGTACTTC.

V and J are TRBV7-9 and TRBJ2-7; D unclear. Trimming took off 2 bases at V and 0 bases at J, with 8 bases between the two ends. The germline V gene has CDR1 SEHNR and CDR2 FQNEAQ (reference sequence). The CDR3 sequence is 14 residues long. The CDR3 coding sequence is TGTGCCAGCAGCTTACGCGAGAGCTCCTACGAGCAGTACTTC. Translating it yields CASSLRESSYEQYF.

This clone was detected a few times. This rearrangement joins TRBV11-3 to TRBJ2-1; D gene uncertain. CDR1 is SGHNT, CDR2 YENEEA, per germline. CDR3 length: 14 amino acids. V lost 3 bases and J 4 bases, leaving 10 bases between the germline ends. CDR3 nucleotide sequence: TGTGCCAGCAGCTTGTACTATGGTTACAATGAGCAGTTCTTC. This codes for CASSLYYGYNEQFF.

This clone turned up a few times. The chain employs TRBV28 and TRBJ1-1; 8 bases fit TRBD1. The germline gives CDR1 MDHEN, CDR2 SYDVKM. The CDR3 consists of 13 residues. Trimming took 5 bases from V and 14 from J; bases not matched to a gene: 13. The CDR3 loop is CASSLGQGGGVFF. Here the CDR3 DNA reads TGTGCCAGCAGTCTCGGACAGGGAGGCGGAGTCTTCTTT.

This sequence joins TRBV28 and TRBJ2-7; a weak D match, TRBD2 (6 bases). CDR1 MDHEN and CDR2 SYDVKM come from the germline V gene. This CDR3 comprises 15 residues. V lost 2 bases and J lost 2, with 13 bases in between. The CDR3 DNA reads as TGTGCCAGCAGTTTAGGGGAGGTCGGAACCTACGAGCAGTACTTC. Its translation: CASSLGEVGTYEQYF.

This clone was picked up a small number of times. The rearrangement joins TRBV2 to TRBJ1-2; D is perhaps TRBD1 (5 bases). V lost 3 bases, J lost 12 bases, and 14 bases lay in between. The CDR3 has 12 amino acids. Germline-derived CDR1 and CDR2 are SNHLY and FYNNEI. The CDR3 reads CASSDAGEWHTF. Here the CDR3 DNA reads TGTGCCAGCAGTGACGCGGGGGAGTGGCACACCTTC. The entire variable domain, with the rest obtained from reference TRBV2 and TRBJ1-2, is as follows: EPEVTQTPSHQVTQMGQEVILRCVPISNHLYFYWYRQILGQKVEFLVSFYNNEISEKSEIFDDQFSVERPDGSNFTLKIRSTKLEDSAMYFCASSDAGEWHTFGSGTRLTVV.